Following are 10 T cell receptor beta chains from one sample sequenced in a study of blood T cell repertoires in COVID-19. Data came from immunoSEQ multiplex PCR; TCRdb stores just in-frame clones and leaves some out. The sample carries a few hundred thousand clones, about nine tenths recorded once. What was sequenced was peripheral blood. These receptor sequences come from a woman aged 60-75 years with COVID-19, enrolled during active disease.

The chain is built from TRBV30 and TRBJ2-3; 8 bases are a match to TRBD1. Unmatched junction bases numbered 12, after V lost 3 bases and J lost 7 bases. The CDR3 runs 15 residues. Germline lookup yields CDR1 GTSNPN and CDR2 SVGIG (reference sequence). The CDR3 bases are TGTGCCTGGAGCACATCCGGGACAGGCCCAAATACGCAGTATTTT. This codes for CAWSTSGTGPNTQYF.

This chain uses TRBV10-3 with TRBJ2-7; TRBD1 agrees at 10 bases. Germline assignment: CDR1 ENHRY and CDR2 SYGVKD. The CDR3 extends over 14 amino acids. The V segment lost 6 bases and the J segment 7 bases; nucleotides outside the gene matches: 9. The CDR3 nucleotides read TGTGCCATCAGGTCCGGGACAGGGGTGGGGGAGCAGTACTTC. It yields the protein CAIRSGTGVGEQYF.

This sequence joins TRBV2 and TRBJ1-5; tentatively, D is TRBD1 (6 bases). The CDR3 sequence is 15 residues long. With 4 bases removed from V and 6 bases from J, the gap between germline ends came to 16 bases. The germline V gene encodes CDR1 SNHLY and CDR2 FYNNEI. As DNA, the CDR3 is TGTGCCAGCAGTGCTGAACAGGGTTGGGTTCAGCCCCAGCATTTT. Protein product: CASSAEQGWVQPQHF.

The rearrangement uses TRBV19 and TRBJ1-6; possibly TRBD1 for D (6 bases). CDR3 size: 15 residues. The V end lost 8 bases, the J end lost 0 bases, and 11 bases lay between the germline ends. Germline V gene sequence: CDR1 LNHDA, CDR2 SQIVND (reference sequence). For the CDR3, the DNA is TGTGCCAGTGTTGACAGGAGCTCCTATAATTCACCCCTCCACTTT. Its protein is CASVDRSSYNSPLHF.

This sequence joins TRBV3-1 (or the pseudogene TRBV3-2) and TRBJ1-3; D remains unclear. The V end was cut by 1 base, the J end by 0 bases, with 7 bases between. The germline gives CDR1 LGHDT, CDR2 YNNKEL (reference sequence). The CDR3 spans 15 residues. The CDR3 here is CASSQGASSGNTIYF. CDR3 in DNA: TGTGCCAGCAGCCAAGGGGCGAGCTCTGGAAACACCATATATTTT.

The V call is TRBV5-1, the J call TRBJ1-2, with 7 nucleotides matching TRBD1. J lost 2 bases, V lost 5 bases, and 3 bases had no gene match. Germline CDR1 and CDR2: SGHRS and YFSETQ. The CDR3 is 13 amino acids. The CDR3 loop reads CASRPTGNYGYTF. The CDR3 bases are TGCGCCAGCAGACCGACAGGGAACTATGGCTACACCTTC.

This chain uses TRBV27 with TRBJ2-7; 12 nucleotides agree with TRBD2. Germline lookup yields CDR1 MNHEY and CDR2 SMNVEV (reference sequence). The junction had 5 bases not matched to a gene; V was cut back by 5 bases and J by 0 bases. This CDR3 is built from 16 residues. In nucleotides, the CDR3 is TGTGCCAGCAGTAAAGGGACTAGCGGGTACTCCTACGAGCAGTACTTC. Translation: CASSKGTSGYSYEQYF.

CDR3 bases: TGTGCCAGCAGACTGAGTTCTGAAGCTTTCTTT. Protein product: CASRLSSEAFF. The chain joins TRBV11-2 to TRBJ1-1; D not certain. Germline V gene data show CDR1 as SGHAT and CDR2 as FQNNGV. Trimming cost V 6 bases and J 6 bases, with 8 bases left between them. The CDR3 covers 11 residues.

The CDR3 spells CASSAGQGDTEAFF. CDR3 bases: TGTGCCAGCAGCGCTGGACAGGGGGACACTGAAGCTTTCTTT. The rearrangement uses TRBV9 and TRBJ1-1; 10 bases align to TRBD1. The CDR3 spans 14 residues. CDR1 is SGDLS and CDR2 is YYNGEE in the germline V gene. V lost 3 bases and J lost 3; bases outside the gene matches: 2. The whole variable domain, filled in from reference TRBV9 and TRBJ1-1, reads DSGVTQTPKHLITATGQRVTLRCSPRSGDLSVYWYQQSLDQGLQFLIQYYNGEERAKGNILERFSAQQFPDLHSELNLSSLELGDSALYFCASSAGQGDTEAFFGQGTRLTVV.

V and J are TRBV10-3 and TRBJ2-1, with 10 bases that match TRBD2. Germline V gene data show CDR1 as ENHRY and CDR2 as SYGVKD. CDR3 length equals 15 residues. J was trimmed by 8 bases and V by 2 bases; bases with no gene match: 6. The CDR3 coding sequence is TGTGCCATCAGTGAGACTAGCGGGGCCTCGCATGAGCAGTTCTTC. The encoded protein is CAISETSGASHEQFF.